Listed here are 25 T cell receptor beta chains from one sample, sequenced in a study of OX40 agonist ivuxolimab in advanced cancers. This table comes from immunoSEQ multiplex PCR, and its TCRdb copy is limited to in-frame clones, with some not included. There are about 47,000 clones in the sample; 84% occur only once, and 20% to 25% lies in the top ten. The sample here was CD4+ or CD8+ T cells sorted from blood, taken in a trial of the OX40 agonist ivuxolimab. The receptor source for this set is an adult with an advanced solid tumor such as melanoma, head and neck, liver or kidney cancer.

The chain has TRBV7-9 and TRBJ1-1; D gene uncertain. From germline, CDR1 is SEHNR and CDR2 FQNEAQ (reference sequence). CDR3 size: 15 residues. The ends were cut back, 0 bases at V and 3 bases at J, with 11 bases in the middle. The CDR3 DNA sequence: TGTGCCAGCAGCTTAGCGCCGACATCCGACACTGAAGCTTTCTTT. Its translation is CASSLAPTSDTEAFF.

In its sample, this clone was seen once. V is TRBV4-3 and J is TRBJ2-1; no firm D call. Per the germline V gene, CDR1 is LGHNA and CDR2 is YSLEER. The CDR3 is 15 residues long. V lost 4 bases and J 0 bases, leaving 10 bases between the germline ends. Written as DNA, the CDR3 is TGCGCCAGCAGCCCTAGAACGGGCTCCTACAATGAGCAGTTCTTC. Amino acids: CASSPRTGSYNEQFF.

The rearrangement joins TRBV5-6 to TRBJ2-7, with TRBD1 identical over 7 bases. The CDR3 runs 16 residues. The germline V gene has CDR1 SGHDT and CDR2 YYEEEE. V lost 3 bases, J lost 3 bases, and 12 bases stayed unmatched. The CDR3 coding sequence is TGTGCCAGCAGCTCCACGGACAGGCGGGTAAGCTACGAGCAGTACTTC. Translation gives CASSSTDRRVSYEQYF.

This chain joins TRBV7-6 and TRBJ1-3; D might be TRBD1 (5 bases). Germline V lookup: CDR1 SGHVS, CDR2 FNYEAQ. V gave up 1 base and J gave up 2 bases, with 12 bases separating them. The CDR3 covers 16 residues. For the CDR3, the DNA is TGTGCCAGCAGCTTAGGGGGGGGAGAGCCTGGAAACACCATATATTTT. It translates to CASSLGGGEPGNTIYF. The whole variable domain, filled in from reference TRBV7-6 and TRBJ1-3, reads GAGVSQSPRYKVTKRGQDVALRCDPISGHVSLYWYRQALGQGPEFLTYFNYEAQQDKSGLPNDRFSAERPEGSISTLTIQRTEQRDSAMYRCASSLGGGEPGNTIYFGEGSWLTVV.

The chain is built from TRBV6-6 and TRBJ2-7, with no clear D. V was trimmed by 0 bases and J by 0 bases, leaving 12 bases between them. The CDR3 totals 16 residues. Germline CDR1 MNHNY, CDR2 SVGAGI (reference sequence). CDR3 in DNA: TGTGCCAGCAGTTACTCGATCCAGGAAAGCTCCTACGAGCAGTACTTC. It translates to CASSYSIQESSYEQYF.

This clone has only a few counts. The chain recombines TRBV7-2 with TRBJ2-2; D gene ambiguous. Trimming cost V 5 bases and J 4 bases, with 11 bases left between them. Germline CDR1 and CDR2: SGHTA and FQGNSA. The CDR3 is 14 residues long. The CDR3 sequence: CASSPGWFTGELFF. In DNA, the CDR3 is TGTGCCAGCAGCCCCGGATGGTTCACCGGGGAGCTGTTTTTT.

J is TRBJ1-5 and V is TRBV6-1; a possible D gene is TRBD1 (5 bases). This CDR3 contains 17 residues. V gave up 2 bases and J gave up 0 bases, with 14 bases separating them. CDR1 and CDR2 from the germline V gene are MNHNS and SASEGT. CDR3 coding DNA: TGTGCCAGCAGTGAACTAATTGGGGGGGTTAGCAATCAGCCCCAGCATTTT. Protein: CASSELIGGVSNQPQHF.

This clone showed up just a few times. This sequence joins TRBV6-4 and TRBJ2-1, with a possible D match to TRBD2 (6 bases). The germline V and J ends were trimmed by 8 bases and 0 bases, with 14 bases remaining between them. Per germline, CDR1 MRHNA and CDR2 SNTAGT. The CDR3 has 15 residues. For the CDR3, the DNA is TGTGCCAGCGGACATAGCGGAGGCTCCTACAATGAGCAGTTCTTC. Translation: CASGHSGGSYNEQFF.

J is TRBJ2-1 and V is TRBV4-1, with D perhaps being TRBD1 or TRBD2 (5 bases each). Germline V gene sequence: CDR1 MGHRA, CDR2 YSYEKL. CDR3 length: 18 amino acids. V gave up 0 bases and J gave up 0 bases, with 15 bases separating them. The CDR3 DNA reads TGCGCCAGCAGCCAAGATCCTGGGGGACGAAGCTCCTACAATGAGCAGTTCTTC. Translating gives CASSQDPGGRSSYNEQFF.

The V and J genes are TRBV6-6 and TRBJ1-1; 7 bases are shared with TRBD1. This CDR3 is built from 15 residues. J lost 11 bases, V lost 7 bases, and 19 bases had no gene match. Germline assignment: CDR1 MNHNY and CDR2 SVGAGI (reference sequence). The CDR3 here is CASTRTGIYLLNAFF. The CDR3, as DNA: TGTGCCAGCACCCGGACAGGAATTTATCTACTGAACGCTTTCTTT.

The chain links TRBV7-6 to TRBJ1-1; D perhaps matches TRBD1 (5 bases). V lost 5 bases, J lost 0 bases, and 13 bases lay in between. This CDR3 has 15 residues. Germline V gene data show CDR1 as SGHVS and CDR2 as FNYEAQ. The CDR3 reads CASSPYSGLNTEAFF. The CDR3 nucleotides read TGTGCCAGCAGCCCGTACTCGGGACTGAACACTGAAGCTTTCTTT.

The chain has TRBV27 and TRBJ2-3; 10 bases fit TRBD2. V gave up 2 bases and J gave up 2 bases; unmatched junction bases: 7. This CDR3 spans 17 amino acids. The germline V gene encodes CDR1 MNHEY and CDR2 SMNVEV (reference sequence). Here the CDR3 reads CASSLTGLADPTDTQYF. CDR3 sequence (DNA): TGTGCCAGCAGTTTAACTGGACTAGCGGATCCCACAGATACGCAGTATTTT.

The chain links TRBV7-2 to TRBJ2-7; possibly TRBD2 for D (5 bases). V gave up 3 bases and J gave up 5 bases, with 8 bases separating them. The CDR3 totals 12 residues. CDR1 and CDR2 (germline): SGHTA, FQGNSA. This CDR3 reads CASSFTGNEQYF. DNA for the CDR3: TGTGCCAGCAGCTTCACCGGGAACGAGCAGTACTTC.

This clone was seen only once. V and J are TRBV7-8 and TRBJ1-3; no clear D. Germline V gene lookup returns CDR1 SGHVS and CDR2 FQNEAQ. Trimming pared 1 base from V and 2 bases from J, leaving 9 bases between. The CDR3 length is 15 residues. CDR3 coding DNA: TGTGCCAGCAGCTTAGGGGCAGCAACTGGAAACACCATATATTTT. Translated, it gives CASSLGAATGNTIYF.

V is TRBV6-5 and J is TRBJ2-2; D remains ambiguous. Germline loops: CDR1 MNHEY, CDR2 SVGAGI. The V and J ends lost 2 bases and 7 bases respectively, with 11 bases between them. This CDR3 has 14 residues. CDR3 sequence: CASSYVQVGGELFF. The CDR3 DNA reads TGTGCCAGCAGTTACGTCCAGGTTGGCGGGGAGCTGTTTTTT.

The chain joins TRBV7-8 to TRBJ1-1; the D gene is possibly TRBD1 (6 bases). CDR1 SGHVS and CDR2 FQNEAQ come from the germline V gene. The CDR3 contains 14 residues. The V and J ends lost 3 bases and 8 bases respectively, with 16 bases between them. CDR3 loop: CASSFGTTFREAFF. CDR3 nucleotides: TGTGCCAGCAGCTTCGGGACAACCTTTCGAGAAGCTTTCTTT.

The chain carries TRBV4-3 and TRBJ1-1; no clear D gene. Trimming removed 0 bases from V and 5 bases from J, with 7 bases in between. The germline gives CDR1 LGHNA, CDR2 YSLEER. The CDR3 spans 13 residues. CDR3 sequence: CASSQDSGTEAFF. CDR3 DNA sequence: TGCGCCAGCAGCCAAGATAGCGGTACTGAAGCTTTCTTT.

The chain joins TRBV27 to TRBJ2-2, with 8 positions matching TRBD2. Losses at the gene ends were 6 bases for V and 7 bases for J; bases not matched to a gene: 4. CDR1 MNHEY and CDR2 SMNVEV come from the germline V gene (reference sequence). CDR3 length equals 13 residues. The CDR3 reads CASRSGTSGELFF. The CDR3 nucleotides are TGTGCCAGCAGATCCGGGACTAGCGGGGAGCTGTTTTTT.

For this clone: A junction end diverges from the germline sequence, so it may reflect a read error. The CDR3 DNA sequence: TGTGCCAGCAGCTCAGGACTCAGCCCCTACGAGCAGCACTTC. Residues: CASSSGLSPYEQHF. This rearrangement joins TRBV7-6 to TRBJ2-7, with D tentatively TRBD2 (5 bases). Germline V gives CDR1 SGHVS, CDR2 FNYEAQ. There are 14 residues in the CDR3.

The chain employs TRBV7-8 and TRBJ2-2; D perhaps matches TRBD1 (6 bases). CDR1 SGHVS and CDR2 FQNEAQ come from the germline V gene. The CDR3 is 14 residues long. Trimming took off 6 bases at V and 2 bases at J, with 10 bases between the two ends. The CDR3 DNA is TGTGCCAGCAGTACAGGGCCCAACACCGGGGAGCTGTTTTTT. Translated: CASSTGPNTGELFF.

This clone came up once. The V and J genes are TRBV4-2 and TRBJ1-4; a weak D match, TRBD1 (6 bases). Per germline, CDR1 LGHNA and CDR2 YNFKEQ. CDR3 length equals 15 residues. The V gene lost 4 bases and the J gene lost 8 bases, with 17 bases spanning the gap. The DNA for the CDR3 is TGTGCCAGCAGCCCCCCCGGGGGGCTTGGGGAAAAACTGTTTTTT. Amino acid sequence: CASSPPGGLGEKLFF.

This sequence joins TRBV19 and TRBJ2-1; the D gene is possibly TRBD2 (6 bases). This CDR3 contains 13 residues. V gave up 0 bases and J gave up 10 bases, with 10 bases separating them. CDR1 and CDR2 from the germline V gene are LNHDA and SQIVND (reference sequence). CDR3 sequence: CASSIDASAEQFF. CDR3 nucleotides: TGTGCCAGTAGTATAGATGCTAGCGCCGAGCAGTTCTTC. Combining the CDR3 with reference TRBV19 and TRBJ2-1 gives the whole variable domain DGGITQSPKYLFRKEGQNVTLSCEQNLNHDAMYWYRQDPGQGLRLIYYSQIVNDFQKGDIAEGYSVSREKKESFPLTVTSAQKNPTAFYLCASSIDASAEQFFGPGTRLTVL.

The V and J genes are TRBV7-6 and TRBJ2-7, with TRBD2 matching over 12 bases. This CDR3 region has 15 residues. The V gene's germline CDR1 is SGHVS and CDR2 FNYEAQ. After removal of 4 bases from V and 4 bases from J, the junction contained 5 bases not matched to a gene. CDR3 sequence reads: CASSSEGLAGYEQYF. CDR3 sequence (DNA): TGTGCCAGCAGCTCTGAGGGACTAGCGGGTTACGAGCAGTACTTC.

J is TRBJ2-1 and V is TRBV4-1; 7 bases match TRBD1. Germline values: CDR1 MGHRA, CDR2 YSYEKL. CDR3 length: 17 amino acids. V was clipped by 5 bases and J by 8 bases; unmatched bases: 18. The CDR3 reads CASSSPFGTDPRDEQFF. CDR3 nucleotide sequence: TGCGCCAGCAGCTCCCCGTTTGGGACAGACCCTAGAGATGAGCAGTTCTTC.

V gene TRBV4-1 combines with J gene TRBJ2-5; TRBD2 aligns across 10 bases. Germline V gene lookup returns CDR1 MGHRA and CDR2 YSYEKL. This CDR3 has 16 residues. V was clipped by 0 bases and J by 5 bases; unmatched bases: 6. CDR3 nucleotide sequence: TGCGCCAGCAGCCAAGATCTAGCGGGAGTACAGGAGACCCAGTACTTC. Its protein product is CASSQDLAGVQETQYF.